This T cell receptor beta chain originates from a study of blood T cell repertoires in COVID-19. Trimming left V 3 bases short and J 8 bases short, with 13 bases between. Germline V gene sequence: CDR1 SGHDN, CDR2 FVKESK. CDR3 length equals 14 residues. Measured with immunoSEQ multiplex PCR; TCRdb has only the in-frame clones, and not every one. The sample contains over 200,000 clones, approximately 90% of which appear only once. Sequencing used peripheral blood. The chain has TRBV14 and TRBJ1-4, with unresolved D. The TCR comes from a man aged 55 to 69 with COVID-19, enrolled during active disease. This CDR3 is CASSQRRFGEKLFF. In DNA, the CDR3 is TGTGCCAGCAGCCAGAGACGGTTCGGGGAAAAACTGTTTTTT.